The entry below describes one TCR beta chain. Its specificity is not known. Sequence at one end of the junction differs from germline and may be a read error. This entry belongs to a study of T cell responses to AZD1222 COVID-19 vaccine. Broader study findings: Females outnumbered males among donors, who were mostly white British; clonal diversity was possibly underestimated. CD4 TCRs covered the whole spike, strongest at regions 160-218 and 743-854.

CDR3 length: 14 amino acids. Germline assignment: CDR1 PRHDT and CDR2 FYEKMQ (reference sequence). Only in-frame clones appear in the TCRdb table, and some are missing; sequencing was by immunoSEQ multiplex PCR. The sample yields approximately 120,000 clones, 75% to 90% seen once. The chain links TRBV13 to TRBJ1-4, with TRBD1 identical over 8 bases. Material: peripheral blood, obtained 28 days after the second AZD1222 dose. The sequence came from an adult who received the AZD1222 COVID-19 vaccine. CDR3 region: CASSIGQGGEKLFF. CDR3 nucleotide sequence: TGTGCCAGCAGCATAGGACAGGGCGGTGAAAAACTGTTTTTT.